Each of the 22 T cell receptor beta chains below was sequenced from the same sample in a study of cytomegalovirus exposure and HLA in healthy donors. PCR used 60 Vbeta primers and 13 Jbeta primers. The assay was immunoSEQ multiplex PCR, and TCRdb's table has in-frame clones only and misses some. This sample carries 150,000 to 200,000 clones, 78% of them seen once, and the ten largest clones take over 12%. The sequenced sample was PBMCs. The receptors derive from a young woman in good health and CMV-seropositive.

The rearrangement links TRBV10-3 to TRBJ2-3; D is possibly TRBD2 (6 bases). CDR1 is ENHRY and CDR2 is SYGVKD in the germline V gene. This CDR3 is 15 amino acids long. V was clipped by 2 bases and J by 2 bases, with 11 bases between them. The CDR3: CAISEVGEDTDTQYF. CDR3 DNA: TGTGCCATCAGTGAGGTTGGGGAGGACACAGATACGCAGTATTTT.

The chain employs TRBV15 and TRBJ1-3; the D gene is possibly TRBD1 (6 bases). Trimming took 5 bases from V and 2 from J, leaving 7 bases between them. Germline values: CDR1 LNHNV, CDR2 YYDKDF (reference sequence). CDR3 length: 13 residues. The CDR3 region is CATSAGAGNTIYF. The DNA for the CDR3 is TGTGCCACCAGCGCAGGGGCTGGAAACACCATATATTTT.

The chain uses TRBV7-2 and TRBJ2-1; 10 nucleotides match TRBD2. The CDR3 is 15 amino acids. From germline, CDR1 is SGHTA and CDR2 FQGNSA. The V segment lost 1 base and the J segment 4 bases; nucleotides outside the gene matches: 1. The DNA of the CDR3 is TGTGCCAGCAGCTTAGAACTAGCGGGGTACAATGAGCAGTTCTTC. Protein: CASSLELAGYNEQFF.

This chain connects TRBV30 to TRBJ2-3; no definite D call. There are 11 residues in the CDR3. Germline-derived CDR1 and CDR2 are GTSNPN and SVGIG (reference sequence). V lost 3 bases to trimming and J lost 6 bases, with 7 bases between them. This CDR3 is CAWSPRDTQYF. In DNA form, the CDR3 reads TGTGCCTGGAGCCCGAGGGATACGCAGTATTTT. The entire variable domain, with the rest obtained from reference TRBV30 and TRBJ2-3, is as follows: SQTIHQWPATLVQPVGSPLSLECTVEGTSNPNLYWYRQAAGRGLQLLFYSVGIGQISSEVPQNLSASRPQDRQFILSSKKLLLSDSGFYLCAWSPRDTQYFGPGTRLTVL.

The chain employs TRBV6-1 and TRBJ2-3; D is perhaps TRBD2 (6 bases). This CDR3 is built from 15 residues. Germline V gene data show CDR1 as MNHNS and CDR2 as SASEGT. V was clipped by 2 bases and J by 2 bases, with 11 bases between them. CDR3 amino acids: CASSESGGDTDTQYF. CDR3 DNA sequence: TGTGCCAGCAGTGAAAGTGGCGGGGACACAGATACGCAGTATTTT.

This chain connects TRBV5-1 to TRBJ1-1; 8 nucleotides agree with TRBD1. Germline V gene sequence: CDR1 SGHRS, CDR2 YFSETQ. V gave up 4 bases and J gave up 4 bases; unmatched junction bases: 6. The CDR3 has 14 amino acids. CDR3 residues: CASSQQGVGTEAFF. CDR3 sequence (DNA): TGCGCCAGCAGCCAACAGGGGGTAGGCACTGAAGCTTTCTTT.

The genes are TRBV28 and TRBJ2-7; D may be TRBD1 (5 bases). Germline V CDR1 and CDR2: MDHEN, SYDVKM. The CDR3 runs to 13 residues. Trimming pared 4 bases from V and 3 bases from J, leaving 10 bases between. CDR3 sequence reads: CASSSRQLYEQYF. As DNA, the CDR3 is TGTGCCAGCAGTTCCCGACAGCTCTACGAGCAGTACTTC.

CDR3 nucleotides: TGTGCCACCGAGGACAGGGCCTACAATGAGCAGTTCTTC. Protein: CATEDRAYNEQFF. The V gene is TRBV19, the J gene TRBJ2-1, with TRBD1 matching 8 bases. From germline, CDR1 is LNHDA and CDR2 SQIVND (reference sequence). This CDR3 region has 13 residues. The junction had 4 bases not matched to a gene; V was cut back by 10 bases and J by 2 bases.

CDR3 bases: TGTGCCAGCAGCTTAGGAGCGGGAGGGCCCTACAATGAGCAGTTCTTC. As protein: CASSLGAGGPYNEQFF. This chain connects TRBV11-2 to TRBJ2-1; 10 nucleotides line up with TRBD2. Germline-derived CDR1 and CDR2 are SGHAT and FQNNGV. With 1 base clipped from V and 2 bases from J, the junction kept 2 bases outside the gene matches. CDR3 length: 16 amino acids.

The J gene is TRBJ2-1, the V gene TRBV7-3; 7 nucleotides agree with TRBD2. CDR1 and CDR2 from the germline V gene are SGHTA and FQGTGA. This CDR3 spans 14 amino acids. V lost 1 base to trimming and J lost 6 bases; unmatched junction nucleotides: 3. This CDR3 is CASSLSGRGNEQFF. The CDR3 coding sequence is TGTGCCAGCAGCTTAAGTGGGAGGGGCAATGAGCAGTTCTTC.

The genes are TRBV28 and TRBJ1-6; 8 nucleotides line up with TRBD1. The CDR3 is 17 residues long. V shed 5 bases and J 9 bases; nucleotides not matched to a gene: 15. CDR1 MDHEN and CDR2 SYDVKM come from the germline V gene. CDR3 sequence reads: CASSPPPGQGPISPLHF. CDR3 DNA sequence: TGTGCCAGCAGTCCCCCCCCCGGACAGGGCCCAATTTCACCCCTCCACTTT.

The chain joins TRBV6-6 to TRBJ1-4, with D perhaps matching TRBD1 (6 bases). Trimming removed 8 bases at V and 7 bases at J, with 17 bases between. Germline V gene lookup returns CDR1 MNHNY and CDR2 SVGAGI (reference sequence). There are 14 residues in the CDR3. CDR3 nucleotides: TGTGCCAGCGGAGCACGGGGGGCGGGTGAAAAACTGTTTTTT. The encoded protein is CASGARGAGEKLFF.

This chain's CDR3 is CASSLRQPGGEQYF. In DNA form, the CDR3 reads TGTGCCAGCAGTTTGAGGCAGCCAGGGGGGGAGCAGTACTTC. V is TRBV28 and J is TRBJ2-7; D may be TRBD1 (7 bases). The CDR3 sequence is 14 residues long. V lost 3 bases and J 7 bases, leaving 16 bases between the germline ends. Per germline, CDR1 MDHEN and CDR2 SYDVKM.

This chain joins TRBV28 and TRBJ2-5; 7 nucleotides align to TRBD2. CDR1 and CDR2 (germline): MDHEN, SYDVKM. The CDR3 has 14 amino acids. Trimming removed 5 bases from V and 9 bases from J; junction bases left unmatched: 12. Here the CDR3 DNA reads TGTGCCAGCAGTCCTGGACTAGTCATTCATCCCCAGTACTTC. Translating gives CASSPGLVIHPQYF.

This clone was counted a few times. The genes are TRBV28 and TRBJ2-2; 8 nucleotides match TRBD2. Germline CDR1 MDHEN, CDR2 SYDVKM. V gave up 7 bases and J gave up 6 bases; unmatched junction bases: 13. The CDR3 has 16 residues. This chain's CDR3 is CASKDLAAGEAGELFF. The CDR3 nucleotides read TGTGCCAGCAAAGACCTTGCAGCGGGAGAAGCCGGGGAGCTGTTTTTT.

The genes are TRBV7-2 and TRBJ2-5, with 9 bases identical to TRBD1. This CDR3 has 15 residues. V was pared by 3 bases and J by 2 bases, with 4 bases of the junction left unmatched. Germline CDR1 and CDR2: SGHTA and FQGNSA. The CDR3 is CASSLHGQGQETQYF. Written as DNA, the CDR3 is TGTGCCAGCAGCTTGCACGGACAGGGGCAAGAGACCCAGTACTTC.

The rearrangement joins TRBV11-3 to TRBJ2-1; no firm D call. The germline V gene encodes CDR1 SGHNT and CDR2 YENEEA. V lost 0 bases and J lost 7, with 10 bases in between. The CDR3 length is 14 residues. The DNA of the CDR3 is TGTGCCAGCAGCTTAGACCCTCAAGCGAATGAGCAGTTCTTC. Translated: CASSLDPQANEQFF.

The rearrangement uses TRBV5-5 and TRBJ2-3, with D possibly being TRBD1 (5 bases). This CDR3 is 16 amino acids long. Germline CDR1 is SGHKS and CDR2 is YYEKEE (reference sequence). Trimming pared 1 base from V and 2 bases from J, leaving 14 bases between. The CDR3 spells CASSLNTARVTDTQYF. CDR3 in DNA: TGTGCCAGCAGCTTGAATACGGCCAGGGTCACAGATACGCAGTATTTT.

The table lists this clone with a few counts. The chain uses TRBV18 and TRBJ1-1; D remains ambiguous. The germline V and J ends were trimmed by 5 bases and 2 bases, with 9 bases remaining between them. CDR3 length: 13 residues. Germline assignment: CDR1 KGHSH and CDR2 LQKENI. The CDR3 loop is CASSRQANTEAFF. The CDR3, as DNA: TGTGCCAGCTCAAGGCAGGCAAACACTGAAGCTTTCTTT. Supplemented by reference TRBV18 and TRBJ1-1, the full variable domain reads NAGVMQNPRHLVRRRGQEARLRCSPMKGHSHVYWYRQLPEEGLKFMVYLQKENIIDESGMPKERFSAEFPKEGPSILRIQQVVRGDSAAYFCASSRQANTEAFFGQGTRLTVV.

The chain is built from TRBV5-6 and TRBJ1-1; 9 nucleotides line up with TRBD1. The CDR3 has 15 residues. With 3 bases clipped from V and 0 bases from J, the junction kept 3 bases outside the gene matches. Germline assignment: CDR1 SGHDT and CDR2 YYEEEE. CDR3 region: CASSWGTGMNTEAFF. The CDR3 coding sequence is TGTGCCAGCAGCTGGGGGACAGGGATGAACACTGAAGCTTTCTTT.

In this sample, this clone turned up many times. The CDR3 spells CASSFPKHYGYTF. CDR3 DNA sequence: TGTGCCAGCAGCTTTCCGAAGCACTATGGCTACACCTTC. V is TRBV7-2 and J is TRBJ1-2; D not resolved. This CDR3 is 13 amino acids long. Germline CDR1 is SGHTA and CDR2 is FQGNSA. V was trimmed by 3 bases and J by 3 bases, leaving 8 bases between them.

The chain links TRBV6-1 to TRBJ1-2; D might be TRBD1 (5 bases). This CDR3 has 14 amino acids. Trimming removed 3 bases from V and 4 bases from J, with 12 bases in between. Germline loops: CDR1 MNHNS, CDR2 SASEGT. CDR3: CASSEQGTGYGYTF. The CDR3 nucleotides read TGTGCCAGCAGTGAGCAGGGAACCGGCTATGGCTACACCTTC.